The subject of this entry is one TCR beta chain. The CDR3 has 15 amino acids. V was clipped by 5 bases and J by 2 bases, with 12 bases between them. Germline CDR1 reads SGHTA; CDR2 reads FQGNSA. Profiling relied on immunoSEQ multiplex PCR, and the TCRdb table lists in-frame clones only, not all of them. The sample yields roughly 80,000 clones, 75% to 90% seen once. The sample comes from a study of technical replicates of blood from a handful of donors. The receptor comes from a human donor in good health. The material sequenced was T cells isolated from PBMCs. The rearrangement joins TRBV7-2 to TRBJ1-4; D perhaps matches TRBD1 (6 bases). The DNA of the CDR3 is TGTGCCAGCAGCATGAACAGGGCTACTAATGAAAAACTGTTTTTT. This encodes CASSMNRATNEKLFF.